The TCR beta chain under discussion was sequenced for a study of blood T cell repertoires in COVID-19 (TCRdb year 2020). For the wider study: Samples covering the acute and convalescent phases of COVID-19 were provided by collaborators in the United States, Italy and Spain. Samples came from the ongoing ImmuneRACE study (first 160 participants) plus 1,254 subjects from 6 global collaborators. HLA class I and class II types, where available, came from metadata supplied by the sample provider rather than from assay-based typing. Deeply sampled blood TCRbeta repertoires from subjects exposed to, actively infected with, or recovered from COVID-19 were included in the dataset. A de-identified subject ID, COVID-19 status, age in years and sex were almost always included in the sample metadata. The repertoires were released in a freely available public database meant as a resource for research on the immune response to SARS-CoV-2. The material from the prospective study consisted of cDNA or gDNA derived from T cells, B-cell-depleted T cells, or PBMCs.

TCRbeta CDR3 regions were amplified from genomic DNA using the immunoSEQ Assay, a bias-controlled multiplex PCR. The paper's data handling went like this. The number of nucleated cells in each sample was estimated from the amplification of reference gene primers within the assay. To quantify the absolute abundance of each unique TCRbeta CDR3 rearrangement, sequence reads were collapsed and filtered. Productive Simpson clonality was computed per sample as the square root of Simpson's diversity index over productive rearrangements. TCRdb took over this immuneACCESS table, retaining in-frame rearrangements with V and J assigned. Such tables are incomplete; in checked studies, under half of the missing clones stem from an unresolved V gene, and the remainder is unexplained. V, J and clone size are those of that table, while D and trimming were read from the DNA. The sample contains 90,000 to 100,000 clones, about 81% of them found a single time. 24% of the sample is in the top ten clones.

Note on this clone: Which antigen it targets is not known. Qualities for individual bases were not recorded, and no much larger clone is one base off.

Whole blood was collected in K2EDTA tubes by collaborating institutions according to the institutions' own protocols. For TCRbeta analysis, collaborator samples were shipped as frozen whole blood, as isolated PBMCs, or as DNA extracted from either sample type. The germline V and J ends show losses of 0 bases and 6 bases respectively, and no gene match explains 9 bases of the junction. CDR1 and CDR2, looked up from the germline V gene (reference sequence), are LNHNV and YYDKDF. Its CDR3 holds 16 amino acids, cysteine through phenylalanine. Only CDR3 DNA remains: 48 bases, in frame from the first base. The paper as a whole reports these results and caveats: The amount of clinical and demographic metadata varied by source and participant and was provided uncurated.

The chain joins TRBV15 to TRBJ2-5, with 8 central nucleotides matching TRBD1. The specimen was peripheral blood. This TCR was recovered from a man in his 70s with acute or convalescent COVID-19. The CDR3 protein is CATSRDDRGDIKTQYF. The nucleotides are TGTGCCACCAGCAGAGATGACAGGGGTGACATCAAGACCCAGTACTTC. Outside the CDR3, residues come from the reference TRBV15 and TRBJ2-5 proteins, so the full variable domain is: DAMVIQNPRYQVTQFGKPVTLSCSQTLNHNVMYWYQQKSSQAPKLLFHYYDKDFNNEADTPDNFQSRRPNTSFCFLDIRSPGLGDTAMYLCATSRDDRGDIKTQYFGPGTRLLVL.